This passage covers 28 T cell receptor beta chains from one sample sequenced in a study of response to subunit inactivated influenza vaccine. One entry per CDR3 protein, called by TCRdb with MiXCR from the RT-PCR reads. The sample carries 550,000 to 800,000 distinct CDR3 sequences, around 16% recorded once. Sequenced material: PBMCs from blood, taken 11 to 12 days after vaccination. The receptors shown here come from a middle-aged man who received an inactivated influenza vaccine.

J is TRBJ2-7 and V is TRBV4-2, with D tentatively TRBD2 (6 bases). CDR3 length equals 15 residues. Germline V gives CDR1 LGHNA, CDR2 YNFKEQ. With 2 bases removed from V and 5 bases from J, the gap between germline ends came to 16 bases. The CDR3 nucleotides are TGTGCCAGCAGCCAAACCGGGAGAAGGGATGACGAGCAGTACTTC. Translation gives CASSQTGRRDDEQYF.

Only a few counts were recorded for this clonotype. The DNA of the CDR3 is TGTGCCAGCAGTCGGTCCGGGACAGGGTACTACGGTGAGCAGTTCTTC. It is translated as CASSRSGTGYYGEQFF. The V gene is TRBV6-2 or TRBV6-3, the J gene TRBJ2-1, with TRBD1 matching over 9 bases. Germline values: CDR1 MNHEY, CDR2 SVGEGT. J gave up 9 bases and V 5 bases, and 14 bases lay outside the gene matches. The CDR3 consists of 16 residues.

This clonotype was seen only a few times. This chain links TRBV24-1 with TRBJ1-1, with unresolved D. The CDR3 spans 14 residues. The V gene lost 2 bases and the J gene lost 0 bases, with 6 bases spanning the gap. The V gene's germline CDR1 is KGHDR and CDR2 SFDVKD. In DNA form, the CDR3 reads TGTGCCACCAGTGATTCTTCTATGAACACTGAAGCTTTCTTT. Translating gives CATSDSSMNTEAFF.

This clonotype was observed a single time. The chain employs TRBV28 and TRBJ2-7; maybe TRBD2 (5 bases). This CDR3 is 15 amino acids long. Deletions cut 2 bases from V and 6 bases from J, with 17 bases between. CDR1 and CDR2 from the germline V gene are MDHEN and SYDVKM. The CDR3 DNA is TGTGCCAGCAGTTTAACCGGGATCGGGCAGCTCGAGCAGTACTTC. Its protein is CASSLTGIGQLEQYF.

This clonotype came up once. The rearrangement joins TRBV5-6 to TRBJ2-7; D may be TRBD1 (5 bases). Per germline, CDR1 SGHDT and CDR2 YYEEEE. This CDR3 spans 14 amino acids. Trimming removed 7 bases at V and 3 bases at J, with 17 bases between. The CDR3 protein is CASGWGHGSYEQYF. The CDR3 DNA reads TGTGCCAGCGGCTGGGGCCACGGAAGCTACGAGCAGTACTTC.

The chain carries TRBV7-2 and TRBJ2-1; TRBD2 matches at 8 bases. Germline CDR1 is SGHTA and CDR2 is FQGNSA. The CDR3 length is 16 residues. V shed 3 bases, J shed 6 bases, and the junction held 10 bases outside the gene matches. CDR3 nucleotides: TGTGCCAGCAGCTTCCGAACCGGGGGGGGCCGCAATGAGCAGTTCTTC. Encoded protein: CASSFRTGGGRNEQFF.

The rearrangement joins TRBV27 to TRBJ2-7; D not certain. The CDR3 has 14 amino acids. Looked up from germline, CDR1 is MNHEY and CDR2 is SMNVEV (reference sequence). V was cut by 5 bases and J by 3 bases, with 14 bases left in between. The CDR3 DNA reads TGTGCCAGCAGTCCCTTTAACACGTTCTACGAGCAGTACTTC. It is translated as CASSPFNTFYEQYF.

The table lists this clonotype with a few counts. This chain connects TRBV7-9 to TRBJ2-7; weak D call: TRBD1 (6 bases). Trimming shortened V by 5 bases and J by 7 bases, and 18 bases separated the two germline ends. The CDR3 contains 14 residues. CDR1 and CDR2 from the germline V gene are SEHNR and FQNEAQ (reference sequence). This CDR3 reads CASSPWTVPREQYF. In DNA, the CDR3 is TGTGCCAGCAGCCCCTGGACAGTCCCGAGGGAGCAGTACTTC.

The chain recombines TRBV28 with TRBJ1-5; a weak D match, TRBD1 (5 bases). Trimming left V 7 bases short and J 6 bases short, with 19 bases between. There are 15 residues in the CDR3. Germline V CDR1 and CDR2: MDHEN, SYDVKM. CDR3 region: CASTPGVGAGQPQHF. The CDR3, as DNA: TGTGCCAGCACCCCAGGTGTTGGGGCCGGTCAGCCCCAGCATTTT. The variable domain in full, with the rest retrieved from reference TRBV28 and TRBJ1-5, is DVKVTQSSRYLVKRTGEKVFLECVQDMDHENMFWYRQDPGLGLRLIYFSYDVKMKEKGDIPEGYSVSREKKERFSLILESASTNQTSMYLCASTPGVGAGQPQHFGDGTRLSIL.

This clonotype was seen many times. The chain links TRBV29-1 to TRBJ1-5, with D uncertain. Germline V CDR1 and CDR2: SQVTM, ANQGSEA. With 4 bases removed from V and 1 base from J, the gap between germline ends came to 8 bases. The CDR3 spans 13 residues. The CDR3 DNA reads TGCAGCGTTGCGCGAGGGAGCAATCAGCCCCAGCATTTT. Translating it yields CSVARGSNQPQHF.

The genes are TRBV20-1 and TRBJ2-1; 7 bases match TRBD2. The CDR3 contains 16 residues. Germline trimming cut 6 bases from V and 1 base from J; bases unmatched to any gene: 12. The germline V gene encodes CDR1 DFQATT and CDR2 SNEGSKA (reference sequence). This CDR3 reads CSAAMFGGRSYNEQFF. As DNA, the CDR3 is TGCAGTGCCGCGATGTTTGGCGGGAGATCCTACAATGAGCAGTTCTTC.

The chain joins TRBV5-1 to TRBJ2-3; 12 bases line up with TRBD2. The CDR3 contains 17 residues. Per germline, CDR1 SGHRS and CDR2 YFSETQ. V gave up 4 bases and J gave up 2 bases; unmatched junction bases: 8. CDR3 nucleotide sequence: TGCGCCAGCAGCCCTAGGACTAGCGGGGTATCCACAGATACGCAGTATTTT. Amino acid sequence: CASSPRTSGVSTDTQYF. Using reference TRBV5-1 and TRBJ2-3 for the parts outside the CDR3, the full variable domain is KAGVTQTPRYLIKTRGQQVTLSCSPISGHRSVSWYQQTPGQGLQFLFEYFSETQRNKGNFPGRFSGRQFSNSRSEMNVSTLELGDSALYLCASSPRTSGVSTDTQYFGPGTRLTVL.

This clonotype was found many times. For the CDR3, the DNA is TGTGCCAGCAGCTTCCAGGGGACTAGCGGGGGCCATACGCAGTATTTT. Residues: CASSFQGTSGGHTQYF. The gene calls are TRBV7-2 and TRBJ2-3, with TRBD2 matching over 14 bases. Germline loops: CDR1 SGHTA, CDR2 FQGNSA. This CDR3 spans 16 amino acids. With 3 bases clipped from V and 7 bases from J, the junction kept 6 bases outside the gene matches.

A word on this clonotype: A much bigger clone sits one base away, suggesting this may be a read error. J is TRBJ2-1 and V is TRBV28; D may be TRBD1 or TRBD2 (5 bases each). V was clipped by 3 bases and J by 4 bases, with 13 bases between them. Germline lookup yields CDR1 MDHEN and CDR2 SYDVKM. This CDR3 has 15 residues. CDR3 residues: CASSFVRGRYNEQFF. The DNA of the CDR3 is TGTGCCAGCAGTTTTGTGAGGGGTCGGTACAATGAGCAGTTCTTC.

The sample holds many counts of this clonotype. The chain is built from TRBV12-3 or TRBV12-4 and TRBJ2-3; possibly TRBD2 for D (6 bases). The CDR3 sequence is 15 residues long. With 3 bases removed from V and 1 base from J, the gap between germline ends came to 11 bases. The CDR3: CASSFGGLGTDTQYF. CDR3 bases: TGTGCCAGCAGTTTCGGGGGTCTGGGCACAGATACGCAGTATTTT.

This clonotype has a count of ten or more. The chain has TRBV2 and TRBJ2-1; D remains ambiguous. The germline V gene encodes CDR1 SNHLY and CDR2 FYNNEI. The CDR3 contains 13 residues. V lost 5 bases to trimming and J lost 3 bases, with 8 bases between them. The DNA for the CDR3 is TGTGCCAGCAGTAAGGGAAACTACAATGAGCAGTTCTTC. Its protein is CASSKGNYNEQFF.

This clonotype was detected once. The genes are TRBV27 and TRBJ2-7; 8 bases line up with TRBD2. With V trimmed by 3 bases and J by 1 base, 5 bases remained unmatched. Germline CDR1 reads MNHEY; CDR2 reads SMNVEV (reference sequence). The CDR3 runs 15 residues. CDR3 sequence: CASSFRGGRSYEQYF. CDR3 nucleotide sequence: TGTGCCAGCAGTTTCAGGGGCGGGAGGTCCTACGAGCAGTACTTC.

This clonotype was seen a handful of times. In DNA form, the CDR3 reads TGTGCCAGCTGGGGACTGACTTCCTACGAGCAGTACTTC. Translating it yields CASWGLTSYEQYF. The V gene is TRBV28, the J gene TRBJ2-7, with D maybe TRBD2 (6 bases). CDR3 size: 13 residues. The V and J ends lost 8 bases and 1 base respectively, with 12 bases between them. Germline CDR1 reads MDHEN; CDR2 reads SYDVKM.

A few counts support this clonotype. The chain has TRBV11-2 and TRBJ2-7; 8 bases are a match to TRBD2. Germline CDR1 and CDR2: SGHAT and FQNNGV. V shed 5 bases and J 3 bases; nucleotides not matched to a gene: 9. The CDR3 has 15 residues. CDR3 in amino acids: CASSRRGGENYEQYF. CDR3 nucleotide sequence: TGTGCCAGCAGCCGACGGGGGGGGGAGAACTACGAGCAGTACTTC.

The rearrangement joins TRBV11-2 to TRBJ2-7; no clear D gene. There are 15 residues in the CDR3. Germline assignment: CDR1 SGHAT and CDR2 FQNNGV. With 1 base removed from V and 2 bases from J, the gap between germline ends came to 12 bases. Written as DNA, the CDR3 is TGTGCCAGCAGCTTAGGCTTGGGCAGAACCTACGAGCAGTACTTC. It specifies CASSLGLGRTYEQYF.

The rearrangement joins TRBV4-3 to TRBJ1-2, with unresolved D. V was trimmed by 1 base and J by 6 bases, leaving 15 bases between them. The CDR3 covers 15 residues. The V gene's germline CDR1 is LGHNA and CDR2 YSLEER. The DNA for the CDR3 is TGCGCCAGCAGCCAAGCCCAGTGGGCTAAAGATGGCTACACCTTC. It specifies CASSQAQWAKDGYTF.

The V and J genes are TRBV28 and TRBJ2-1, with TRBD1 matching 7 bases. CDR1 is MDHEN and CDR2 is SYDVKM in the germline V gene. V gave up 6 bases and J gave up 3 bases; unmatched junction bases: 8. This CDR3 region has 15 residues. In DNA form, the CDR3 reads TGTGCCAGCAGCGGACCCAGACAGGGCTACAATGAGCAGTTCTTC. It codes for CASSGPRQGYNEQFF.

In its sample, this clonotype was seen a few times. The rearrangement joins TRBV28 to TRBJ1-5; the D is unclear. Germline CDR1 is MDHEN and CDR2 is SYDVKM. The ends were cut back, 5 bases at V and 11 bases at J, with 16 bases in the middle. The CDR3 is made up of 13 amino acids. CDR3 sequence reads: CASSLSSHGAQHF. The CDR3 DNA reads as TGTGCCAGCAGTCTGAGCTCCCACGGGGCCCAGCATTTT.

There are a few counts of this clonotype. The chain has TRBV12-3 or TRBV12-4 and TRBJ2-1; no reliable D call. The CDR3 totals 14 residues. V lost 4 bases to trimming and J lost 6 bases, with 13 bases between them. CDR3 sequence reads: CASSSPTWPNEQFF. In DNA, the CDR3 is TGTGCCAGCAGTTCCCCGACTTGGCCCAATGAGCAGTTCTTC.

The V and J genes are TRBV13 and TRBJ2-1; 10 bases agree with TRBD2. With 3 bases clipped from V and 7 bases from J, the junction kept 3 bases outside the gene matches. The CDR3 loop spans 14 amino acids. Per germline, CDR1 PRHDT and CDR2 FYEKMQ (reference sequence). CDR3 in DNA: TGTGCCAGCAGCTTGGGGACTAGCGCTAATGAGCAGTTCTTC. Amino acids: CASSLGTSANEQFF.

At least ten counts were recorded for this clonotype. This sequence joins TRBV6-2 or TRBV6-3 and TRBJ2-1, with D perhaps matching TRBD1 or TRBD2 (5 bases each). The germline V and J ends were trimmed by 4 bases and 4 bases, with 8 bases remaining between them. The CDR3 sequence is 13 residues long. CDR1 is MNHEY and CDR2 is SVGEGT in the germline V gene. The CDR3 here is CASSSREYNEQFF. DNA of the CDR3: TGTGCCAGCAGTTCCAGGGAGTACAATGAGCAGTTCTTC.

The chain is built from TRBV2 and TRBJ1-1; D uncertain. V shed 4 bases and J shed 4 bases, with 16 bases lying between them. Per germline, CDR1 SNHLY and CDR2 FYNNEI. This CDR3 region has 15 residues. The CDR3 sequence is CASSVEGRGSTEAFF. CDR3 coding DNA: TGTGCCAGCAGTGTGGAGGGTAGAGGGAGCACTGAAGCTTTCTTT.

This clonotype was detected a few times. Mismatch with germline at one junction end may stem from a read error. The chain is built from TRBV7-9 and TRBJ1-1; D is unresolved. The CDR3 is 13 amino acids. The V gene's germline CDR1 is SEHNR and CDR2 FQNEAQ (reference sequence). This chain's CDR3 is CASILAPGTEAFF. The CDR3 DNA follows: TGTGCCAGCATCTTAGCCCCCGGAACTGAAGCTTTCTTT. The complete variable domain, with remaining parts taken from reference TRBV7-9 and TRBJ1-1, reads DTGVSQNPRHKITKRGQNVTFRCDPISEHNRLYWYRQTLGQGPEFLTYFQNEAQLEKSRLLSDRFSAERPKGSFSTLEIQRTEQGDSAMYLCASILAPGTEAFFGQGTRLTVV.